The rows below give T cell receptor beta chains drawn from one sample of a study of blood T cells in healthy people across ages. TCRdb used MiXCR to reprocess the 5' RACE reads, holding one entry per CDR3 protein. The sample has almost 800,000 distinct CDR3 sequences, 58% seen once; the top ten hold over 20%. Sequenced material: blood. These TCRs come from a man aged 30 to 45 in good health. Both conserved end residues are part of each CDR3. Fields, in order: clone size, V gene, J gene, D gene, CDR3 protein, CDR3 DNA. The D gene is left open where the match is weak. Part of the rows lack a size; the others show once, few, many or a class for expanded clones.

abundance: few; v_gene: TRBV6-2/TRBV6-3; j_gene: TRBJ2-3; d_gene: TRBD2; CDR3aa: CASRFQMKAGSTDTQYF; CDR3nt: TGTGCCAGCAGATTCCAAATGAAAGCGGGATCCACAGATACGCAGTATTTT
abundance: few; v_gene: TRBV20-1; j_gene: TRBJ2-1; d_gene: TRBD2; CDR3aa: CSARGASGREAGEQFF; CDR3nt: TGCAGTGCTAGGGGGGCTAGCGGGAGGGAAGCGGGTGAGCAGTTCTTC
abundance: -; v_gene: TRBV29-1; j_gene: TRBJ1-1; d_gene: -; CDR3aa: CSVLQGFEAFF; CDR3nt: TGCAGCGTTCTCCAGGGATTTGAAGCTTTCTTT
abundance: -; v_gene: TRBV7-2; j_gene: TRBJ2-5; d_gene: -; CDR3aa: CASSVYVLRETQYF; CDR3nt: TGTGCCAGCAGCGTCTACGTGCTTCGAGAGACCCAGTACTTC
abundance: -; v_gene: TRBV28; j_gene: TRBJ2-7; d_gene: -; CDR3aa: CASSPRLASNVYEQYF; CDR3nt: TGTGCCAGCAGTCCACGCCTTGCTAGCAACGTTTACGAGCAGTACTTC
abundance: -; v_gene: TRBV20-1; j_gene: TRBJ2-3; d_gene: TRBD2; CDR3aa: CSATSGAITDTQYF; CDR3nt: TGCAGTGCTACTAGCGGAGCCATCACAGATACGCAGTATTTT
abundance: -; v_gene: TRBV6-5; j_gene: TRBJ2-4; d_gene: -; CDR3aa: CASSFVGQSDIQYF; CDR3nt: TGTGCCAGCAGTTTTGTTGGCCAGTCGGACATTCAGTACTTC
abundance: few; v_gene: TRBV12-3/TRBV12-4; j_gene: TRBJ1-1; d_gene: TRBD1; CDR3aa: CASGRTGDTEAFF; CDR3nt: TGTGCCAGCGGACGGACAGGGGACACTGAAGCTTTCTTT
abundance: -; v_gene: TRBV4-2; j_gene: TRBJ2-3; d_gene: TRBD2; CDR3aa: CASSQDWALAGTSGSTDTQYF; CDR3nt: TGTGCCAGCAGCCAAGATTGGGCCCTTGCCGGGACTAGCGGAAGCACAGATACGCAGTATTTT
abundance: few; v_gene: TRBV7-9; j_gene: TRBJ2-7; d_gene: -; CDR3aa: CASSSTTTASATYEQYF; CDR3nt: TGTGCCAGCAGCTCTACTACGACCGCCTCGGCAACCTACGAGCAGTACTTC